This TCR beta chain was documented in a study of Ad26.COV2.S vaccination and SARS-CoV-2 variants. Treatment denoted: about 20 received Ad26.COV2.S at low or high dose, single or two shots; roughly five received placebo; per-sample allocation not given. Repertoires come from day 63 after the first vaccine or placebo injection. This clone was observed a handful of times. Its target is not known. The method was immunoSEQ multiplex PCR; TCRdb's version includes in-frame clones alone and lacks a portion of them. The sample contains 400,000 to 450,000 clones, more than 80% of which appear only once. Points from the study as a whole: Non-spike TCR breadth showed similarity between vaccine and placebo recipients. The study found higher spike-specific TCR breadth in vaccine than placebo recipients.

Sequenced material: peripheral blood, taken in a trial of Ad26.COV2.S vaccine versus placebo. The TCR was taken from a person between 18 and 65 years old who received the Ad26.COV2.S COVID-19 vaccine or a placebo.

The CDR3 is CASSSRPQISPLHF. The CDR3, as DNA: TGTGCCAGCAGCTCTAGGCCCCAAATTTCACCCCTCCACTTT. The rearrangement uses TRBV11-2 and TRBJ1-6, with unresolved D. The CDR3 loop spans 14 amino acids. The V and J ends lost 4 bases and 9 bases respectively, with 13 bases between them. Germline V lookup: CDR1 SGHAT, CDR2 FQNNGV. The entire variable domain, with the rest obtained from reference TRBV11-2 and TRBJ1-6, is as follows: EAGVAQSPRYKIIEKRQSVAFWCNPISGHATLYWYQQILGQGPKLLIQFQNNGVVDDSQLPKDRFSAERLKGVDSTLKIQPAKLEDSAVYLCASSSRPQISPLHFGNGTRLTVT.